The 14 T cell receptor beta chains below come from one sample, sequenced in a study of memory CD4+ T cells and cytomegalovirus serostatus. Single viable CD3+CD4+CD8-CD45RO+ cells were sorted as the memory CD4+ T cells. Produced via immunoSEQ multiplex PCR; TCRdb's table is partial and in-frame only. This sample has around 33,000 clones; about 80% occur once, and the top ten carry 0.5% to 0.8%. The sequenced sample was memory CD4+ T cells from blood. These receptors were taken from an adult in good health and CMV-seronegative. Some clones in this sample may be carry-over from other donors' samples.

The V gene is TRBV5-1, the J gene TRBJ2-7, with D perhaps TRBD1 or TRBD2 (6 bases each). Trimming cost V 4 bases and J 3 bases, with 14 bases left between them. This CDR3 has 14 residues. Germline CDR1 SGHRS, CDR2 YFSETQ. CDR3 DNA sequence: TGCGCCAGCAGCAGGGGGGACGGATACTACGAGCAGTACTTC. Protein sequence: CASSRGDGYYEQYF. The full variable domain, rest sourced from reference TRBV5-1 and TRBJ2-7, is KAGVTQTPRYLIKTRGQQVTLSCSPISGHRSVSWYQQTPGQGLQFLFEYFSETQRNKGNFPGRFSGRQFSNSRSEMNVSTLELGDSALYLCASSRGDGYYEQYFGPGTRLTVT.

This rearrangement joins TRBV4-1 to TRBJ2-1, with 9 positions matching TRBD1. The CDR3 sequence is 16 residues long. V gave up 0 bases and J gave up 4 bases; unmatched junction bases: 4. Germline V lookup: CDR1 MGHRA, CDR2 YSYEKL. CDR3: CASSQDWTGAYNEQFF. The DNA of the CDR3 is TGCGCCAGCAGCCAAGATTGGACAGGGGCGTACAATGAGCAGTTCTTC.

The CDR3, as DNA: TGCAGTGCCCCCCACCCCTACGAGCAGTACTTC. Translated: CSAPHPYEQYF. The V and J genes are TRBV20-1 and TRBJ2-7, with no clear D. Germline values: CDR1 DFQATT, CDR2 SNEGSKA (reference sequence). The CDR3 is made up of 11 amino acids. V was clipped by 6 bases and J by 2 bases, with 8 bases between them.

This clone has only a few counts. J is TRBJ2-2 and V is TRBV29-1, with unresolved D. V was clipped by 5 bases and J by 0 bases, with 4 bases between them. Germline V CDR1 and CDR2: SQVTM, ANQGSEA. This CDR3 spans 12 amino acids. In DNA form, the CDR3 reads TGCAGCGTTTGGACGAACACCGGGGAGCTGTTTTTT. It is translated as CSVWTNTGELFF.

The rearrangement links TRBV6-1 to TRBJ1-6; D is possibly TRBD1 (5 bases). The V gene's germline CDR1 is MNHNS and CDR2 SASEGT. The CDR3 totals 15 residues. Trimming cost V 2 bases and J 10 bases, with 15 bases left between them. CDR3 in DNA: TGTGCCAGCAGTGAAAGGGAGGACAAATTGTCACCCCTCCACTTT. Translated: CASSEREDKLSPLHF.

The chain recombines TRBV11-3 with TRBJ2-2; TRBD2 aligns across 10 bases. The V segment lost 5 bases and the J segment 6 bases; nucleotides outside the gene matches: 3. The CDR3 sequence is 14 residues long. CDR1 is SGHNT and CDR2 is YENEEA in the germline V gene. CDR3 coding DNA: TGTGCCAGCAGCCAGCGGGGGGGCTCCGGGGAGCTGTTTTTT. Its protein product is CASSQRGGSGELFF.

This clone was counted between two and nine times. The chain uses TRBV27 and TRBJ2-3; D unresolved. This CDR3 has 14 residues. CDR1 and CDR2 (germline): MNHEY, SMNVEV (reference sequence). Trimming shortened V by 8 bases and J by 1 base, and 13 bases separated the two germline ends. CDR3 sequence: CASRSVARTDTQYF. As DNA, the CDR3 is TGTGCCAGCCGATCTGTAGCCCGCACAGATACGCAGTATTTT.

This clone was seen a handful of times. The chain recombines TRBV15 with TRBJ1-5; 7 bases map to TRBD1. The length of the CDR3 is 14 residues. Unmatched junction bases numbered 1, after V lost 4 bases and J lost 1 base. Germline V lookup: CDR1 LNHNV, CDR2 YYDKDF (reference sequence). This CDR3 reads CATSIQGSNQPQHF. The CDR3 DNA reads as TGTGCCACCAGCATACAGGGGAGCAATCAGCCCCAGCATTTT.

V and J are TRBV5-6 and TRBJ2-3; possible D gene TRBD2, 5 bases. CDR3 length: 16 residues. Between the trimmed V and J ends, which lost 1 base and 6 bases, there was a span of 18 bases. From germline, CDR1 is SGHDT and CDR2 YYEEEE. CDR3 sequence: CASSLRSTGIGDTQYF. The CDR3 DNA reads TGTGCCAGCAGCTTGCGGTCCACCGGGATAGGGGATACGCAGTATTTT.

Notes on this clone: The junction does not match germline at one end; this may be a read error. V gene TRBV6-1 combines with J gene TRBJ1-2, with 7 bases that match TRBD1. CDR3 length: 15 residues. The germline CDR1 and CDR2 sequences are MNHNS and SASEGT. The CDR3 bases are TGTGCCAGCAGCGAAGACAGGGCCGTATTCTATGGCTACACCTTC. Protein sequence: CASSEDRAVFYGYTF.

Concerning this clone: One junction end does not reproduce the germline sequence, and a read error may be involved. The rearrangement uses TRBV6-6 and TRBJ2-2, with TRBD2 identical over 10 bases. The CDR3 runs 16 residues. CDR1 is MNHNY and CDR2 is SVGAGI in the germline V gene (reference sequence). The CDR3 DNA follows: TGTGCCAGCAGTTACCTGGGACTAGCGAACGCCGGGGAGCTGTTTTTT. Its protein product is CASSYLGLANAGELFF.

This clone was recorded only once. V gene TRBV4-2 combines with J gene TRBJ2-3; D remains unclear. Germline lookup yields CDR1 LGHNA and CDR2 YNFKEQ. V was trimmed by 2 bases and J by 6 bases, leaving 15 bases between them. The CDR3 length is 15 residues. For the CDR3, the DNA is TGTGCCAGCAGCCAACTTGGACCCCGCGGCGATACGCAGTATTTT. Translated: CASSQLGPRGDTQYF.

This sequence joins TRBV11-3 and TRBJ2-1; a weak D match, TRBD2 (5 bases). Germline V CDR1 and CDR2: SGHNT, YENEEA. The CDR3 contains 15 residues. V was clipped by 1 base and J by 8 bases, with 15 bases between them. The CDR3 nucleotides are TGTGCCAGCAGCTTAGGAGGGTTCACTACCGATGAGCAGTTCTTC. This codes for CASSLGGFTTDEQFF.

The CDR3 protein is CASSQGLAGGTDTQYF. CDR3 coding DNA: TGTGCCAGCAGCCAAGGACTAGCGGGAGGGACAGATACGCAGTATTTT. This chain links TRBV4-2 with TRBJ2-3; 14 positions agree with TRBD2. Germline V CDR1 and CDR2: LGHNA, YNFKEQ. V shed 1 base, J shed 3 bases, and the junction held 0 bases outside the gene matches. This CDR3 is 16 amino acids long.